Following are 19 T cell receptor beta chains from one sample sequenced in a study of beta chain features in type 1 diabetes. Study observations and caveats: Type 1 diabetes patients had moderately but significantly shorter TCRB CDR3s in all four CD4+ subsets.

The antigens for these receptors are not known. The whole isolated RNA underwent reverse transcription, so sequencing captured expressed TCRB transcripts. Sequencing was performed with immunoSEQ multiplex PCR; in TCRdb, only in-frame clones are kept and a portion is missing. The table lists approximately 52,000 clones, 60% to 70% of them singletons, with under 0.35% in the top ten. Sequences were obtained from stem cell memory CD4+ T cells from blood. These receptors all come from a woman in her thirties with type 1 diabetes.

The DNA for the CDR3 is TGTGCCAGCAGCCAGGTTCTAGCGGGAGCTAAGGAGACCCAGTACTTC. This encodes CASSQVLAGAKETQYF. The chain is built from TRBV4-2 and TRBJ2-5, with 10 bases lining up with TRBD2. The CDR3 extends over 16 amino acids. V dropped 3 bases and J dropped 5; count of bases not matched to a gene: 9. From germline, CDR1 is LGHNA and CDR2 YNFKEQ.

This chain uses TRBV13 with TRBJ2-3, with 10 bases aligning to TRBD2. Germline V lookup: CDR1 PRHDT, CDR2 FYEKMQ (reference sequence). Trimming removed 5 bases from V and 6 bases from J; junction bases left unmatched: 11. The CDR3 is 16 residues long. The CDR3 coding sequence is TGTGCCAGCAGCCAACCCCTAGCGGGGGTTCTGGATACGCAGTATTTT. The encoded protein is CASSQPLAGVLDTQYF.

This chain uses TRBV4-1 with TRBJ2-1, with D perhaps matching TRBD2 (6 bases). Deletions cut 7 bases from V and 3 bases from J, with 16 bases between. This CDR3 has 15 residues. Germline V gene data show CDR1 as MGHRA and CDR2 as YSYEKL. The CDR3 DNA reads as TGCGCCAGCACCTCGACGGGACTTATCTACAATGAGCAGTTCTTC. Translated: CASTSTGLIYNEQFF.

This clone was seen just once. The chain employs TRBV18 and TRBJ1-2; 8 bases match TRBD1. CDR3 size: 14 residues. The germline gives CDR1 KGHSH, CDR2 LQKENI. V dropped 2 bases and J dropped 7; count of bases not matched to a gene: 6. This chain's CDR3 is CASSPVTGEVGYTF. The CDR3 bases are TGTGCCAGCTCACCAGTGACAGGGGAGGTTGGCTACACCTTC.

The count of this clone is one. The chain employs TRBV10-3 and TRBJ2-7; weak D call: TRBD2 (6 bases). CDR1 is ENHRY and CDR2 is SYGVKD in the germline V gene. Trimming cost V 10 bases and J 0 bases, with 19 bases left between them. The CDR3 runs 15 residues. Written as DNA, the CDR3 is TGTGCCACCCACGGAGTAGCGGTAAGCTCCTACGAGCAGTACTTC. This translates into CATHGVAVSSYEQYF.

In this sample, this clone turned up a few times. The gene calls are TRBV5-4 and TRBJ2-7, with a possible D match to TRBD2 (6 bases). The CDR3 is 14 amino acids. Germline CDR1 reads SGHNT; CDR2 reads YYREEE (reference sequence). V lost 2 bases, J lost 7 bases, and 16 bases lay in between. CDR3 region: CASSLTTKEGEQYF. In DNA form, the CDR3 reads TGTGCCAGCAGCTTAACGACAAAGGAGGGGGAGCAGTACTTC.

The chain employs TRBV7-8 and TRBJ2-3; TRBD1 matches at 10 bases. J gave up 1 base and V 6 bases, and 7 bases lay outside the gene matches. The length of the CDR3 is 16 residues. Germline V gene data show CDR1 as SGHVS and CDR2 as FQNEAQ. The DNA of the CDR3 is TGTGCCAGCAGAGGGACAGGGGCAATGGGCACAGATACGCAGTATTTT. Translated, it gives CASRGTGAMGTDTQYF.

The chain employs TRBV27 and TRBJ2-3; TRBD2 agrees at 12 bases. V was pared by 5 bases and J by 5 bases, with 8 bases of the junction left unmatched. The germline CDR1 and CDR2 sequences are MNHEY and SMNVEV (reference sequence). This CDR3 has 16 amino acids. The CDR3 sequence is CASSPRLAGEGDTQYF. Here the CDR3 DNA reads TGTGCCAGCAGTCCCCGACTAGCGGGAGAGGGAGATACGCAGTATTTT.

The chain has TRBV7-3 and TRBJ2-6; a weak D match, TRBD2 (5 bases). The CDR3 extends over 15 amino acids. Looked up from germline, CDR1 is SGHTA and CDR2 is FQGTGA. Between the trimmed V and J ends, which lost 2 bases and 9 bases, there was a span of 14 bases. The DNA for the CDR3 is TGTGCCAGCAGCTTAGGTTTCGGTCGGGGCAACGTCCTGACTTTC. Translation: CASSLGFGRGNVLTF. Based on the CDR3 plus reference TRBV7-3 and TRBJ2-6, the full variable domain is GAGVSQTPSNKVTEKGKYVELRCDPISGHTALYWYRQSLGQGPEFLIYFQGTGAADDSGLPNDRFFAVRPEGSVSTLKIQRTERGDSAVYLCASSLGFGRGNVLTFGAGSRLTVL.

The V gene is TRBV7-9, the J gene TRBJ2-1, with 12 positions matching TRBD2. With 5 bases clipped from V and 4 bases from J, the junction kept 6 bases outside the gene matches. Germline CDR1 reads SEHNR; CDR2 reads FQNEAQ (reference sequence). The CDR3 spans 16 residues. The CDR3 coding sequence is TGTGCCAGCAGCGCAGGGACTAGCGGGCTTTACAATGAGCAGTTCTTC. Protein sequence: CASSAGTSGLYNEQFF.

The chain has TRBV6-5 and TRBJ2-2; no reliable D call. Looked up from germline, CDR1 is MNHEY and CDR2 is SVGAGI. V was clipped by 0 bases and J by 0 bases, with 8 bases between them. The CDR3 is 16 residues long. The CDR3 coding sequence is TGTGCCAGCAGTTACTCTGCGAATTCGAACACCGGGGAGCTGTTTTTT. Its translation is CASSYSANSNTGELFF.

The J gene is TRBJ2-3, the V gene TRBV19, with a weak D call TRBD1 (5 bases). From germline, CDR1 is LNHDA and CDR2 SQIVND (reference sequence). V lost 7 bases and J lost 2, with 13 bases in between. The CDR3 has 14 amino acids. The CDR3 sequence: CASTSGADTDTQYF. The CDR3 DNA reads TGTGCCAGTACCTCTGGGGCAGACACAGATACGCAGTATTTT.

The chain employs TRBV28 and TRBJ2-5, with D possibly TRBD1 on 6 matching bases. This CDR3 has 16 amino acids. Germline V CDR1 and CDR2: MDHEN, SYDVKM. The germline V and J ends were trimmed by 7 bases and 1 base, with 19 bases remaining between them. This CDR3 reads CASTLAMTGSQETQYF. The DNA for the CDR3 is TGTGCCAGCACCCTCGCAATGACAGGATCCCAAGAGACCCAGTACTTC.

This chain links TRBV7-2 with TRBJ2-2, with no clear D. The germline CDR1 and CDR2 sequences are SGHTA and FQGNSA. V was cut by 5 bases and J by 3 bases, with 10 bases left in between. This CDR3 has 14 amino acids. The CDR3 nucleotides are TGTGCCAGCAGCCCTCAGCGAGACACCGGGGAGCTGTTTTTT. Translation: CASSPQRDTGELFF.

This chain connects TRBV28 to TRBJ2-7, with D possibly matching TRBD1 (5 bases). V gave up 2 bases and J gave up 1 base, with 15 bases separating them. Germline V gene sequence: CDR1 MDHEN, CDR2 SYDVKM. There are 16 residues in the CDR3. DNA for the CDR3: TGTGCCAGCAGTTTAGATGGGGCTGGTAGTTCCTACGAGCAGTACTTC. Translated, it gives CASSLDGAGSSYEQYF.

The chain uses TRBV19 and TRBJ2-7; TRBD1 agrees at 11 bases. V lost 8 bases, J lost 1 base, and 4 bases stayed unmatched. The germline CDR1 and CDR2 sequences are LNHDA and SQIVND (reference sequence). This CDR3 contains 14 residues. DNA for the CDR3: TGTGCCAGTCGCCGGGACAGGGGGTCCTACGAGCAGTACTTC. Its translation: CASRRDRGSYEQYF.

Written as DNA, the CDR3 is TGTGCCACCCAGGGAAGGCGATCCTCGGGCACAGATACGCAGTATTTT. It codes for CATQGRRSSGTDTQYF. The chain employs TRBV15 and TRBJ2-3; TRBD1 might be the D (5 bases). V lost 8 bases and J 1 base, leaving 19 bases between the germline ends. Germline V CDR1 and CDR2: LNHNV, YYDKDF (reference sequence). CDR3 length: 16 residues.

The rearrangement links TRBV4-1 to TRBJ1-4, with TRBD1 matching 7 bases. CDR1 and CDR2 from the germline V gene are MGHRA and YSYEKL. The CDR3 is 15 residues long. The ends lost 1 base at V and 8 bases at J; junction bases unmatched: 7. The CDR3 reads CASSQGAGGVEKLFF. DNA of the CDR3: TGCGCCAGCAGCCAAGGGGCAGGGGGAGTAGAAAAACTGTTTTTT.

This rearrangement joins TRBV4-1 to TRBJ2-7; weak D call: TRBD2 (5 bases). Trimming removed 1 base at V and 5 bases at J, with 12 bases between. In germline, CDR1 is MGHRA, CDR2 YSYEKL. This CDR3 comprises 14 residues. CDR3 sequence: CASSQGGSVNEQYF. CDR3 sequence (DNA): TGCGCCAGCAGCCAAGGGGGTAGCGTAAACGAGCAGTACTTC.